This T cell receptor (beta chain) was sequenced for a study of long-term antiretroviral therapy in people with HIV. Whole-study results and caveats: Diversity increased after ART yet remained lower than in transplant donor controls.

In regard to this clone: Its specificity is unknown.

Each sample contained roughly 0.85-10 million cryopreserved PBMC, thawed before DNA extraction. The CDR3 loop spans 15 amino acids. Trimming took 7 bases from V and 4 from J; bases not matched to a gene: 6. CDR1 is WNHNN and CDR2 is SYGVQD in the germline V gene (reference sequence). At survey level, the immunoSEQ assay was run in its v3.0 version. TCRdb's table, derived via immunoSEQ multiplex PCR, lists solely in-frame clones and lacks some. The data show tens of thousands of clones, with around three quarters seen just once and approximately 7.8% held by the top ten. The sequences come from unsorted PBMCs, collected 0.3 years after starting antiretroviral therapy. The origin of this receptor is a man aged 40-49 years with HIV. The chain is built from TRBV10-1 and TRBJ2-3, with 12 bases fitting TRBD2. The CDR3 loop is CASTSGGGIPDTQYF. The CDR3 DNA reads TGCGCCAGCACTAGCGGGGGGGGGATACCAGATACGCAGTATTTT.